This passage covers 5 T cell receptor beta chains from one sample sequenced in a study of PD-1 blockade in mismatch repair-deficient tumors. Generated by immunoSEQ multiplex PCR, the TCRdb table keeps only in-frame clones and is missing some. The sample holds fewer than 60,000 clones, approximately 80% seen once. The source material was PBMCs, sampled before pembrolizumab treatment. These receptors were obtained from an adult with mismatch repair-deficient cancer.

The chain has TRBV6-5 and TRBJ1-2, with TRBD1 matching 8 bases. The germline gives CDR1 MNHEY, CDR2 SVGAGI. The CDR3 length is 16 residues. Trimming removed 0 bases from V and 4 bases from J; junction bases left unmatched: 7. As DNA, the CDR3 is TGTGCCAGCAGTTACTCCGGGGACAGGCTCAGCTATGGCTACACCTTC. Encoded protein: CASSYSGDRLSYGYTF.

The chain carries TRBV15 and TRBJ2-3, with 11 bases matching TRBD1. The length of the CDR3 is 14 residues. The ends lost 6 bases at V and 6 bases at J; junction bases unmatched: 5. Germline CDR1 is LNHNV and CDR2 is YYDKDF (reference sequence). The CDR3 region has the DNA TGTGCCACCAGTCGGGACAGGGGGGCGGATACGCAGTATTTT. Encoded protein: CATSRDRGADTQYF.

The gene calls are TRBV28 and TRBJ1-4; D remains unclear. V dropped 8 bases and J dropped 9 bases, with 10 bases sitting between them. CDR1 is MDHEN and CDR2 is SYDVKM in the germline V gene. This CDR3 has 11 amino acids. The CDR3 coding sequence is TGTGCCAGCCAAGACGCAAAAAAACTGTTTTTT. It specifies CASQDAKKLFF.

In this sample, this clone turned up many times. V usage is TRBV6-5 and J usage is TRBJ2-2; D might be TRBD1 or TRBD2, each matching 5 bases. V dropped 6 bases and J dropped 0 bases, with 8 bases sitting between them. Germline assignment: CDR1 MNHEY and CDR2 SVGAGI. This CDR3 is 14 amino acids long. CDR3 loop: CASRSGPNTGELFF. CDR3 DNA sequence: TGTGCCAGCAGATCGGGGCCGAACACCGGGGAGCTGTTTTTT.

This chain joins TRBV6-6 and TRBJ1-1; D is possibly TRBD1 (5 bases). The CDR3 covers 14 residues. V lost 0 bases, J lost 5 bases, and 10 bases lay in between. Germline V gene data show CDR1 as MNHNY and CDR2 as SVGAGI (reference sequence). In DNA form, the CDR3 reads TGTGCCAGCAGTTACTCGCTACAGGATACTGAAGCTTTCTTT. Translation: CASSYSLQDTEAFF.